Listed below are T cell receptor beta chains from one sample, sequenced in a study of T cell responses to AZD1222 COVID-19 vaccine. The protocol was immunoSEQ multiplex PCR, while the TCRdb copy is restricted to in-frame clones and leaves out a portion. The data contain some 130,000 clones, 75% to 90% of them singletons. Sequenced here: peripheral blood, sampled on day 0 of AZD1222 vaccination. Receptor source: an adult in good health. CDR3s leave out the opening cysteine and the closing phenylalanine or tryptophan.

J: TRBJ2-3; V: TRBV30; CDR3: AWSVAQGIGTDTQY
J: TRBJ2-7; V: TRBV4-2; CDR3: ASSQELAGDYEQY
J: TRBJ1-5; V: TRBV19; CDR3: ASRDVGVGNQPQH
J: TRBJ1-6; V: TRBV6-1; CDR3: ASSDAGQVNNSPLH
J: TRBJ2-1; V: TRBV11-2; CDR3: ASSLGSPRQSLRQF
J: TRBJ1-5; V: TRBV5-8; CDR3: ASSLRKDQPQH
J: TRBJ1-1; V: TRBV18; CDR3: ASSPQEGMVTEAF
J: TRBJ2-5; V: TRBV23-1; CDR3: ASSPGQVQETQY
J: TRBJ1-2; V: TRBV11-2; CDR3: ASNMGYGYT
J: TRBJ2-4; V: TRBV19; CDR3: ASSSISGTVNNIQY
J: TRBJ2-7; V: TRBV3-1/TRBV3-2; CDR3: ASSHSRPPHEQY
J: TRBJ1-2; V: TRBV5-5; CDR3: ASSLVGQGAKGYT
J: TRBJ2-2; V: TRBV6-5; CDR3: ASSFTGTPNRELF
J: TRBJ1-4; V: TRBV28; CDR3: ASSSVGRSNEKLF
J: TRBJ1-6; V: TRBV5-1; CDR3: ASSLKGDYNSPLH
J: TRBJ1-5; V: TRBV6-1; CDR3: ASSEARSQYSNQPQH
J: TRBJ1-4; V: TRBV5-1; CDR3: ASSLDPGGNEKLF
J: TRBJ1-6; V: TRBV10-3; CDR3: AISRGPGSYSPLH
J: TRBJ2-1; V: TRBV5-1; CDR3: ASSVTGRTTEQF
J: TRBJ2-7; V: TRBV3-1/TRBV3-2; CDR3: ASSHSGTGGHEQY
J: TRBJ2-6; V: TRBV7-3; CDR3: ASSFGRDRGSGANVLT
J: TRBJ2-7; V: TRBV28; CDR3: ASSLKTYEQY
J: TRBJ2-7; V: TRBV5-6; CDR3: ASSLVGGREQY
J: TRBJ1-4; V: TRBV27; CDR3: ASSSSTGARKLF
J: TRBJ2-7; V: TRBV5-8; CDR3: ASSSSWGTDEQY
J: TRBJ1-2; V: TRBV11-2; CDR3: ASSSSNYGYT
J: TRBJ2-7; V: TRBV7-2; CDR3: ASSPQTGTGNREQY
J: TRBJ2-7; V: TRBV7-2; CDR3: ASSNPGPIYEQY
J: TRBJ2-5; V: TRBV5-4; CDR3: ASRPGLAGGRETQY
J: TRBJ2-4; V: TRBV4-1; CDR3: ASSQGRLAKNIQY
J: TRBJ2-7; V: TRBV2; CDR3: ASSDRLSYEQY
J: TRBJ2-5; V: TRBV2; CDR3: ASRLSVQETQY
J: TRBJ2-6; V: TRBV9; CDR3: ASSVVGANVLT
J: TRBJ1-2; V: TRBV6-5; CDR3: ASSQRARGDT
J: TRBJ1-2; V: TRBV19; CDR3: ATGPGQGAYGYT
J: TRBJ1-3; V: TRBV30; CDR3: AHGVYSGNTIY
J: TRBJ1-6; V: TRBV5-1; CDR3: ASSLAGKEDSPLH
J: TRBJ2-1; V: TRBV19; CDR3: ASSIRPRGAGVVEQF
J: TRBJ1-5; V: TRBV24-1; CDR3: ATSDFQGFPNHSNQPQH
J: TRBJ1-2; V: TRBV2; CDR3: ASSEGVGGTNYGYT
J: TRBJ2-7; V: TRBV5-6; CDR3: ASSRRSSLSYEQY
J: TRBJ1-2; V: TRBV30; CDR3: AWSAFNYGYT
J: TRBJ1-5; V: TRBV6-2/TRBV6-3; CDR3: ASNPTGGISNQPQH
J: TRBJ1-6; V: TRBV5-8; CDR3: ASKDERGSYNSPLH
J: TRBJ1-5; V: TRBV30; CDR3: AWSVQDDQPQH
J: TRBJ1-1; V: TRBV28; CDR3: ASSIPQGHTEAF
J: TRBJ1-3; V: TRBV3-1/TRBV3-2; CDR3: ASSGGTQGRVSGNTIY
J: TRBJ2-6; V: TRBV7-8; CDR3: ASKRNSGANVLT
J: TRBJ1-4; V: TRBV30; CDR3: AWSNEKLF